This T cell receptor (beta chain) was captured in a study of cytomegalovirus exposure and HLA in healthy donors. Primers included in the PCR were 60 Vbeta and 13 Jbeta primers. TCRdb keeps only in-frame clones here, not all; method: immunoSEQ multiplex PCR. The sample includes some 120,000 clones, 77% of them seen just once. The V end lost 6 bases, the J end lost 7 bases, and 15 bases lay between the germline ends. The CDR3 has 13 amino acids. Germline CDR1 and CDR2: MNHEY and SVGAGI. The receptor was isolated from a middle-aged man in good health and CMV-seropositive. The sequencing sample was made of PBMCs. The J gene is TRBJ1-2, the V gene TRBV6-5; no firm D call. The CDR3 is CASRPDSPGGYTF. The DNA of the CDR3 is TGTGCCAGCAGACCCGACTCCCCGGGTGGCTACACCTTC.